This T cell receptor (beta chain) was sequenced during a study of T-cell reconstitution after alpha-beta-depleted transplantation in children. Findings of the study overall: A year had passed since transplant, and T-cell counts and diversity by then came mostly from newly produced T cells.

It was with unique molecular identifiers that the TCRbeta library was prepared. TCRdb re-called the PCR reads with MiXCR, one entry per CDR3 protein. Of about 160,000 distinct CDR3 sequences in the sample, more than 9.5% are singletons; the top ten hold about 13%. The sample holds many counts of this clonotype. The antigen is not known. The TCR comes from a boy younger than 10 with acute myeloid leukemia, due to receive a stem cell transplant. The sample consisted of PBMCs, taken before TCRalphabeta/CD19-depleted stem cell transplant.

CDR3 in amino acids: CASKVGQVSYEQYF. Here the CDR3 DNA reads TGTGCCAGCAAGGTGGGACAGGTCTCCTACGAGCAGTACTTC. This chain joins TRBV6-1 and TRBJ2-7, with 8 nucleotides matching TRBD1. V was pared by 7 bases and J by 0 bases, with 5 bases of the junction left unmatched. Germline lookup yields CDR1 MNHNS and CDR2 SASEGT. CDR3 length equals 14 residues.